Presented here are 26 T cell receptor beta chains from one specimen sequenced in a study of blood T cell repertoires in COVID-19. The repertoire was sequenced with immunoSEQ multiplex PCR; TCRdb's copy has only in-frame clones and lacks some. There are around 76,000 clones in the sample; 70% to 85% occur only once, and roughly 0.83% lies in the top ten. The sample consisted of peripheral blood. These receptors came from a woman aged 70-85 years with acute or convalescent COVID-19.

The chain has TRBV5-1 and TRBJ1-1; maybe TRBD1 (6 bases). Trimming pared 4 bases from V and 0 bases from J, leaving 13 bases between. Germline values: CDR1 SGHRS, CDR2 YFSETQ. This CDR3 region has 15 residues. The DNA of the CDR3 is TGCGCCAGCAGCGAGGGACACCTTCTGAACACTGAAGCTTTCTTT. It codes for CASSEGHLLNTEAFF.

The CDR3 nucleotides are TGCAGCGTTCTGCGCTCTGGGGCCAACGTCCTGACTTTC. Protein sequence: CSVLRSGANVLTF. The chain is built from TRBV29-1 and TRBJ2-6; D remains ambiguous. Deletions cut 5 bases from V and 0 bases from J, with 5 bases between. The CDR3 is 13 residues long. Germline V CDR1 and CDR2: SQVTM, ANQGSEA.

The chain employs TRBV2 and TRBJ1-2; weak D call: TRBD1 (5 bases). CDR3 size: 13 residues. Per germline, CDR1 SNHLY and CDR2 FYNNEI. Trimming took off 3 bases at V and 5 bases at J, with 10 bases between the two ends. The CDR3 DNA sequence: TGTGCCAGCAGTGACGACAGCTGGTATGGCTACACCTTC. Translation: CASSDDSWYGYTF.

The rearrangement links TRBV2 to TRBJ2-7; D is unclear. V was pared by 6 bases and J by 4 bases, with 13 bases between. The CDR3 has 13 residues. The germline V gene has CDR1 SNHLY and CDR2 FYNNEI. CDR3 bases: TGTGCCAGCAGCCCTAATCCCCGATACGAGCAGTACTTC. This encodes CASSPNPRYEQYF.

Only a few counts were recorded for this clone. The chain uses TRBV11-2 and TRBJ2-1; D may be TRBD2 (5 bases). This CDR3 is 18 amino acids long. CDR1 SGHAT and CDR2 FQNNGV come from the germline V gene. The V and J ends lost 1 base and 5 bases respectively, with 21 bases between them. The CDR3 loop reads CASSLGGASGLLNNEQFF. The CDR3 DNA reads TGTGCCAGCAGCTTAGGAGGCGCAAGCGGCCTATTAAACAATGAGCAGTTCTTC.

V usage is TRBV28 and J usage is TRBJ1-2, with 11 bases matching TRBD1. The CDR3 runs to 13 residues. The germline V gene encodes CDR1 MDHEN and CDR2 SYDVKM. V dropped 8 bases and J dropped 4; count of bases not matched to a gene: 3. The CDR3 coding sequence is TGTGCCAGCCAGGGACAGGGGGTCTATGGCTACACCTTC. Amino acid sequence: CASQGQGVYGYTF.

The V and J genes are TRBV7-2 and TRBJ1-1; D unclear. The germline V gene has CDR1 SGHTA and CDR2 FQGNSA. CDR3 length equals 13 residues. The germline V and J ends were trimmed by 2 bases and 9 bases, with 13 bases remaining between them. CDR3 sequence reads: CASSLPVPSKAFF. In nucleotides, the CDR3 is TGTGCCAGCAGCTTACCCGTCCCGAGTAAAGCTTTCTTT. The full variable domain, rest sourced from reference TRBV7-2 and TRBJ1-1, is GAGVSQSPSNKVTEKGKDVELRCDPISGHTALYWYRQSLGQGLEFLIYFQGNSAPDKSGLPSDRFSAERTGGSVSTLTIQRTQQEDSAVYLCASSLPVPSKAFFGQGTRLTVV.

The chain has TRBV7-2 and TRBJ1-3; 8 nucleotides match TRBD1. The CDR3 contains 17 residues. Germline loops: CDR1 SGHTA, CDR2 FQGNSA. V dropped 2 bases and J dropped 4; count of bases not matched to a gene: 10. The CDR3 loop reads CASSLSPGGVFGNTIYF. DNA for the CDR3: TGTGCCAGCAGCTTATCCCCAGGGGGCGTCTTCGGAAACACCATATATTTT. The complete variable domain, with remaining parts taken from reference TRBV7-2 and TRBJ1-3, reads GAGVSQSPSNKVTEKGKDVELRCDPISGHTALYWYRQSLGQGLEFLIYFQGNSAPDKSGLPSDRFSAERTGGSVSTLTIQRTQQEDSAVYLCASSLSPGGVFGNTIYFGEGSWLTVV.

The J gene is TRBJ1-2, the V gene TRBV4-3, with 8 bases that match TRBD1. This CDR3 is 16 amino acids long. The J segment lost 3 bases and the V segment lost 8 bases, leaving 14 bases of the junction unmatched. Germline CDR1 and CDR2: LGHNA and YSLEER. DNA of the CDR3: TGCGCCAGCTTCCACCTCCCTGACAGGGGAGACTATGGCTACACCTTC. The encoded protein is CASFHLPDRGDYGYTF.

V gene TRBV15 combines with J gene TRBJ2-1; TRBD1 aligns across 8 bases. CDR3 length equals 15 residues. Germline loops: CDR1 LNHNV, CDR2 YYDKDF (reference sequence). V gave up 0 bases and J gave up 2 bases; unmatched junction bases: 0. The CDR3 is CATSRDRGPYNEQFF. In nucleotides, the CDR3 is TGTGCCACCAGCAGAGACAGGGGGCCCTACAATGAGCAGTTCTTC. Looking up the rest from reference TRBV15 and TRBJ2-1 gives the full variable domain: DAMVIQNPRYQVTQFGKPVTLSCSQTLNHNVMYWYQQKSSQAPKLLFHYYDKDFNNEADTPDNFQSRRPNTSFCFLDIRSPGLGDTAMYLCATSRDRGPYNEQFFGPGTRLTVL.

This sequence joins TRBV29-1 and TRBJ1-2; 9 positions agree with TRBD1. V shed 1 base, J shed 7 bases, and the junction held 16 bases outside the gene matches. The CDR3 sequence is 17 residues long. Germline lookup yields CDR1 SQVTM and CDR2 ANQGSEA. This chain's CDR3 is CSVEVAPGQGSRGGYTF. CDR3 DNA sequence: TGCAGCGTTGAAGTTGCGCCGGGACAGGGTTCTCGCGGTGGCTACACCTTC.

The rearrangement uses TRBV28 and TRBJ1-5; a weak D match, TRBD1 (6 bases). CDR1 MDHEN and CDR2 SYDVKM come from the germline V gene. The V gene lost 4 bases and the J gene lost 7 bases, with 17 bases spanning the gap. The length of the CDR3 is 15 residues. The CDR3 sequence: CASSSSGQPRQPQHF. The DNA for the CDR3 is TGTGCCAGCAGTTCCTCTGGACAGCCGAGACAGCCCCAGCATTTT.

The chain carries TRBV14 and TRBJ2-1; weak D call: TRBD2 (5 bases). V lost 4 bases, J lost 3 bases, and 16 bases lay in between. CDR3 length: 16 residues. The germline V gene has CDR1 SGHDN and CDR2 FVKESK. The CDR3 is CASSPLGAVNYNEQFF. As DNA, the CDR3 is TGTGCCAGCAGCCCCCTAGGAGCGGTCAACTACAATGAGCAGTTCTTC.

V is TRBV25-1 and J is TRBJ2-1, with a tentative D call TRBD2 (6 bases). Trimming pared 7 bases from V and 5 bases from J, leaving 21 bases between. Germline-derived CDR1 and CDR2 are MGHDK and SYGVNS. The CDR3 extends over 16 amino acids. The CDR3 loop reads CASIQSGASDHNEQFF. CDR3 coding DNA: TGTGCCAGCATCCAATCTGGGGCTAGCGACCACAATGAGCAGTTCTTC. The entire variable domain, with the rest obtained from reference TRBV25-1 and TRBJ2-1, is as follows: EADIYQTPRYLVIGTGKKITLECSQTMGHDKMYWYQQDPGMELHLIHYSYGVNSTEKGDLSSESTVSRIRTEHFPLTLESARPSHTSQYLCASIQSGASDHNEQFFGPGTRLTVL.

This clone is medium-sized. The V and J genes are TRBV4-2 and TRBJ2-2; TRBD1 is a possible D gene (6 bases). CDR1 and CDR2 from the germline V gene are LGHNA and YNFKEQ. The CDR3 sequence is 15 residues long. V gave up 4 bases and J gave up 5 bases, with 14 bases separating them. The CDR3 DNA is TGTGCCAGCAGCCCTGGACAGCTCAGGACCGGGGAGCTGTTTTTT. Its translation is CASSPGQLRTGELFF.

This chain links TRBV28 with TRBJ1-2; 8 positions match TRBD1. CDR1 and CDR2 (germline): MDHEN, SYDVKM. The V segment lost 5 bases and the J segment 6 bases; nucleotides outside the gene matches: 5. The CDR3 has 13 residues. This chain's CDR3 is CASSQQGVNGYTF. In DNA form, the CDR3 reads TGTGCCAGCAGTCAACAGGGGGTTAATGGCTACACCTTC.

The V and J genes are TRBV19 and TRBJ2-2; 8 nucleotides align to TRBD1. Germline CDR1 and CDR2: LNHDA and SQIVND (reference sequence). The length of the CDR3 is 13 residues. With 10 bases clipped from V and 5 bases from J, the junction kept 6 bases outside the gene matches. CDR3 sequence: CATGQGFTGELFF. CDR3 nucleotide sequence: TGTGCCACCGGACAGGGTTTTACCGGGGAGCTGTTTTTT. Variable domain in full (rest from reference TRBV19 and TRBJ2-2): DGGITQSPKYLFRKEGQNVTLSCEQNLNHDAMYWYRQDPGQGLRLIYYSQIVNDFQKGDIAEGYSVSREKKESFPLTVTSAQKNPTAFYLCATGQGFTGELFFGEGSRLTVL.

V usage is TRBV19 and J usage is TRBJ2-5, with 7 positions matching TRBD2. CDR1 and CDR2 from the germline V gene are LNHDA and SQIVND (reference sequence). Losses at the gene ends were 5 bases for V and 7 bases for J; bases not matched to a gene: 10. This CDR3 contains 14 residues. CDR3 residues: CASSPRTSGWTQYF. In nucleotides, the CDR3 is TGTGCCAGTAGTCCCCGGACTAGTGGGTGGACCCAGTACTTC.

The chain couples TRBV6-6 to TRBJ2-7; 7 bases match TRBD1. The CDR3 consists of 14 residues. Germline assignment: CDR1 MNHNY and CDR2 SVGAGI (reference sequence). Germline trimming cut 7 bases from V and 1 base from J; bases unmatched to any gene: 7. The CDR3 spells CASTDRAQSYEQYF. The CDR3 DNA sequence: TGTGCCAGCACCGACAGGGCTCAATCCTACGAGCAGTACTTC.

This chain connects TRBV10-3 to TRBJ1-4; D is undetermined. The V end lost 0 bases, the J end lost 7 bases, and 9 bases lay between the germline ends. The germline V gene encodes CDR1 ENHRY and CDR2 SYGVKD. The CDR3 length is 14 residues. In DNA, the CDR3 is TGTGCCATCAGTGAGTCCGGGGAGGGTGAAAAACTGTTTTTT. It yields the protein CAISESGEGEKLFF.

V usage is TRBV28 and J usage is TRBJ1-2; D ambiguous. This CDR3 has 14 residues. V was pared by 8 bases and J by 4 bases, with 17 bases between. Germline CDR1 reads MDHEN; CDR2 reads SYDVKM. The CDR3 nucleotides are TGTGCCAGCCAAAAAGGCGGAATCCGCTATGGCTACACCTTC. It is translated as CASQKGGIRYGYTF.

The V call is TRBV5-4, the J call TRBJ1-1; D may be TRBD1 (5 bases). Between the trimmed V and J ends, which lost 4 bases and 5 bases, there was a span of 18 bases. The CDR3 is 15 residues long. Germline-derived CDR1 and CDR2 are SGHNT and YYREEE (reference sequence). The CDR3 here is CASSQPMTVGTEAFF. The CDR3 bases are TGTGCCAGCAGCCAACCCATGACAGTTGGTACTGAAGCTTTCTTT.

The chain joins TRBV11-2 to TRBJ1-1; possible D gene TRBD1, 5 bases. This CDR3 comprises 14 residues. V was clipped by 5 bases and J by 2 bases, with 12 bases between them. Germline lookup yields CDR1 SGHAT and CDR2 FQNNGV. This chain's CDR3 is CASSRGRGNTEAFF. The CDR3 bases are TGTGCCAGCAGCCGAGGGAGGGGTAACACTGAAGCTTTCTTT.

The V gene is TRBV3-1 (or the pseudogene TRBV3-2), the J gene TRBJ2-2; D may be TRBD1 (6 bases). The CDR3 has 17 residues. Germline lookup yields CDR1 LGHDT and CDR2 YNNKEL (reference sequence). Trimming removed 0 bases at V and 5 bases at J, with 16 bases between. The CDR3 here is CASSQEQGGWKTGELFF. The CDR3 nucleotides are TGTGCCAGCAGCCAAGAACAGGGCGGCTGGAAGACCGGGGAGCTGTTTTTT.

The V call is TRBV6-6, the J call TRBJ1-1; 7 nucleotides agree with TRBD1. Germline V CDR1 and CDR2: MNHNY, SVGAGI (reference sequence). The V gene end was trimmed by 5 bases and the J gene end by 7 bases; junction bases not matched to a gene: 4. The CDR3 sequence is 12 residues long. This chain's CDR3 is CASSAGTVEAFF. In DNA, the CDR3 is TGTGCCAGCAGTGCCGGGACAGTTGAAGCTTTCTTT.

This clone was detected only once. The V call is TRBV29-1, the J call TRBJ2-7; a weak D match, TRBD2 (5 bases). The CDR3 has 15 residues. Germline lookup yields CDR1 SQVTM and CDR2 ANQGSEA. V lost 0 bases, J lost 0 bases, and 12 bases lay in between. The CDR3 spells CSVEDRTASSYEQYF. CDR3 DNA sequence: TGCAGCGTTGAAGATCGGACTGCTAGCTCCTACGAGCAGTACTTC.